This TCR beta chain appears in the sequencing data of a study of blood T cell repertoires in COVID-19. On the study more broadly: Acute-phase and convalescent COVID-19 samples originated in the United States, Italy and Spain.

Generated by immunoSEQ multiplex PCR, the TCRdb table keeps only in-frame clones and is missing some. The table includes around 180,000 clones, less than 85% detected once. The germline gives CDR1 SGHTA, CDR2 FQGTGA. There are 17 residues in the CDR3. After removal of 4 bases from V and 7 bases from J, the junction contained 12 bases not matched to a gene. The sample comprised PBMCs or T cells enriched from blood (not recorded which). This receptor was identified in a man aged 45 to 65 who had recovered from COVID-19. V usage is TRBV7-3 and J usage is TRBJ2-1; 11 bases line up with TRBD2. The CDR3 DNA sequence: TGTGCCAGCAGCTCTTTAGCGGGGGGGCCGTTTATAAATGAGCAGTTCTTC. It translates to CASSSLAGGPFINEQFF.